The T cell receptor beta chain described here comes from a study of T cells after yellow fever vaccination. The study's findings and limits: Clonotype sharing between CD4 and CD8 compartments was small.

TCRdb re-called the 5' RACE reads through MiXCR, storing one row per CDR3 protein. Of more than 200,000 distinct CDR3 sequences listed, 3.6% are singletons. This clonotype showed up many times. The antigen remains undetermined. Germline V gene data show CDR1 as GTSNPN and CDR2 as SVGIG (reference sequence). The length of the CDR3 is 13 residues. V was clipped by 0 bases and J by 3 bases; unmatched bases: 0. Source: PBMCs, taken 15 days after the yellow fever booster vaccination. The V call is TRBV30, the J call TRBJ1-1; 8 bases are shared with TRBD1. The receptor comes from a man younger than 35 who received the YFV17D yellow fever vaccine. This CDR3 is CAWSVQGDTEAFF. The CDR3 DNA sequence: TGTGCCTGGAGTGTACAGGGGGACACTGAAGCTTTCTTT.